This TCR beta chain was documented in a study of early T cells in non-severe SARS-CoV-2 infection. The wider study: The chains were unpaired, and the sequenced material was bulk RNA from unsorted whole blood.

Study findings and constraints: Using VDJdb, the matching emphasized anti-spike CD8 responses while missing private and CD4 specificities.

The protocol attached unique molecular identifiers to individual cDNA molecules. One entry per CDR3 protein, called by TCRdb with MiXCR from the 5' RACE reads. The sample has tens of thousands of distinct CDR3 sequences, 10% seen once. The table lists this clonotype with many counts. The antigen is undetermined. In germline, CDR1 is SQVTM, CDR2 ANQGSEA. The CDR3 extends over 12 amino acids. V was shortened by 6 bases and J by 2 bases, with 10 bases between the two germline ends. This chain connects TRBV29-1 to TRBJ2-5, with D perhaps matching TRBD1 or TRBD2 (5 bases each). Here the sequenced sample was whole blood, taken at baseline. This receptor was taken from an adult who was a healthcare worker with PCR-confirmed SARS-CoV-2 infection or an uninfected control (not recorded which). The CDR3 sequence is CSVQEVQETQYF. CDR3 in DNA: TGCAGCGTACAGGAGGTTCAAGAGACCCAGTACTTC.